This T cell receptor beta chain came from a study of breast tumors, draining lymph nodes, adjacent tissues. Study-level points and caveats: Tumor repertoires ranked between lymph nodes and nontumor tissue in diversity, with V and J gene preferences.

Axillary draining lymph nodes of breast cancer patients supplied the node samples. In this sample, this clonotype turned up many times. Its antigen is not identified. V shed 3 bases and J 4 bases; nucleotides not matched to a gene: 4. The germline CDR1 and CDR2 sequences are LNHNV and YYDKDF (reference sequence). The CDR3 is 14 residues long. TCRdb redid the calling of the multiplex PCR reads with MiXCR, one entry per CDR3 protein. The sample has about 130,000 distinct CDR3 sequences, approximately 22% seen once. The genes are TRBV15 and TRBJ2-3; 7 nucleotides line up with TRBD2. Sequenced: axillary lymph node tissue. The TCR originated in a female donor with breast cancer. Some clones in this sample may be carry-over from other donors' samples. Here the CDR3 reads CATSSPSGPDTQYF. CDR3 in DNA: TGTGCCACCAGCAGTCCTAGCGGACCAGATACGCAGTATTTT.